The 31 T cell receptor beta chains reported below all come from one sample, sequenced in a study of blood T cell repertoires in COVID-19. TCRdb keeps only in-frame clones here, not all; method: immunoSEQ multiplex PCR. The sample has around 200,000 clones; approximately 78% are singletons. Input material: peripheral blood. The receptors here all came from a woman older than 75 with acute or convalescent COVID-19.

The V and J genes are TRBV19 and TRBJ2-5; the D gene is possibly TRBD2 (5 bases). The CDR3 contains 14 residues. Germline V lookup: CDR1 LNHDA, CDR2 SQIVND (reference sequence). Trimming pared 3 bases from V and 4 bases from J, leaving 12 bases between. The CDR3 region is CASSMSLAIETQYF. CDR3 DNA sequence: TGTGCCAGTAGTATGAGTCTAGCTATAGAGACCCAGTACTTC.

The gene calls are TRBV10-3 and TRBJ2-1, with 9 nucleotides matching TRBD2. This CDR3 spans 13 amino acids. Germline CDR1 and CDR2: ENHRY and SYGVKD. V was pared by 10 bases and J by 3 bases, with 4 bases of the junction left unmatched. The DNA for the CDR3 is TGTGCCAGTTTAGCGGGAGACTACAATGAGCAGTTCTTC. Translation gives CASLAGDYNEQFF.

The rearrangement links TRBV12-2 to TRBJ1-5. TRBV12-2 is deemed a pseudogene. The CDR3 length is 14 residues. The CDR3 loop is CASRLGYGSEPQHF. The CDR3 DNA reads as TGTGCAAGTCGCTTAGGATACGGGTCGGAGCCCCAGCATTTT.

This chain links TRBV30 with TRBJ1-5, with a tentative D call TRBD1 (6 bases). The CDR3 totals 20 residues. Deletions cut 2 bases from V and 7 bases from J, with 33 bases between. Germline V lookup: CDR1 GTSNPN, CDR2 SVGIG (reference sequence). CDR3 nucleotide sequence: TGTGCCTGGAGTCCACCGCTTGGTGGGACAATTAAGGCATTGGGACAGCCCCAGCATTTT. Residues: CAWSPPLGGTIKALGQPQHF.

This clone came up once. The chain couples TRBV27 to TRBJ1-6, with D unresolved. This CDR3 has 16 residues. The germline V gene encodes CDR1 MNHEY and CDR2 SMNVEV (reference sequence). Trimming removed 5 bases at V and 2 bases at J, with 13 bases between. CDR3 amino acids: CASSNQEGPYNSPLHF. The CDR3 nucleotides are TGTGCCAGCAGTAATCAGGAAGGCCCCTATAATTCACCCCTCCACTTT.

As regards this clone: Sequence at one end of the junction differs from germline and may be a read error. The chain links TRBV7-7 to TRBJ2-2; D gene uncertain. This CDR3 spans 13 amino acids. Germline V gives CDR1 SSHAT, CDR2 FNYEAQ (reference sequence). CDR3 nucleotides: TGTGCTAGCAGCTCCGGGAACACCGGGGAGCTGTTTTTT. It is translated as CASSSGNTGELFF.

CDR3 DNA: TGTGCCAGCAGTTTACGGAGCACCGGGGAGCTGTTTTTT. Translating gives CASSLRSTGELFF. This chain links TRBV12-3 or TRBV12-4 with TRBJ2-2, with unresolved D. V lost 2 bases and J lost 4, with 5 bases in between. This CDR3 has 13 residues.

The chain links TRBV7-2 to TRBJ2-5; 15 bases are shared with TRBD2. CDR1 and CDR2 (germline): SGHTA, FQGNSA. Trimming removed 3 bases from V and 2 bases from J; junction bases left unmatched: 1. The CDR3 runs 16 residues. For the CDR3, the DNA is TGTGCCAGCAGCTTCGGACTAGCGGGGGGGCAAGAGACCCAGTACTTC. Its protein product is CASSFGLAGGQETQYF.

The chain is built from TRBV14 and TRBJ2-1, with 12 bases identical to TRBD2. Germline V gene sequence: CDR1 SGHDN, CDR2 FVKESK. This CDR3 has 17 amino acids. V dropped 4 bases and J dropped 8; count of bases not matched to a gene: 12. The CDR3 DNA follows: TGTGCCAGCAGCCCCAAGATTCTAGCGGGAGGGCTCCATGAGCAGTTCTTC. Amino acid sequence: CASSPKILAGGLHEQFF. The entire variable domain, with the rest obtained from reference TRBV14 and TRBJ2-1, is as follows: EAGVTQFPSHSVIEKGQTVTLRCDPISGHDNLYWYRRVMGKEIKFLLHFVKESKQDESGMPNNRFLAERTGGTYSTLKVQPAELEDSGVYFCASSPKILAGGLHEQFFGPGTRLTVL.

V gene TRBV28 combines with J gene TRBJ2-5; maybe TRBD2 (5 bases). This CDR3 spans 14 amino acids. Germline CDR1 MDHEN, CDR2 SYDVKM. The germline V and J ends were trimmed by 4 bases and 1 base, with 10 bases remaining between them. The CDR3 sequence: CASSSDGVQETQYF. For the CDR3, the DNA is TGTGCCAGCAGTTCGGACGGGGTCCAAGAGACCCAGTACTTC.

The CDR3 sequence: CASSLVGGYQSEAFF. The CDR3 nucleotides are TGTGCCAGCAGCTTAGTGGGGGGATACCAATCTGAAGCTTTCTTT. The chain recombines TRBV7-8 with TRBJ1-1; D possibly corresponds to TRBD1 (5 bases). With 1 base removed from V and 6 bases from J, the gap between germline ends came to 15 bases. In germline, CDR1 is SGHVS, CDR2 FQNEAQ. CDR3 length equals 15 residues.

The chain is built from TRBV7-9 and TRBJ1-4, with 7 bases that match TRBD1. The germline gives CDR1 SEHNR, CDR2 FQNEAQ (reference sequence). V gave up 5 bases and J gave up 8 bases; unmatched junction bases: 8. CDR3 length: 14 residues. The CDR3 DNA follows: TGTGCCAGCAGCATCACAGGGGACGGCGAAAAACTGTTTTTT. Protein product: CASSITGDGEKLFF.

V and J are TRBV5-6 and TRBJ1-1; TRBD1 matches 11 bases. Germline-derived CDR1 and CDR2 are SGHDT and YYEEEE. This CDR3 region has 14 residues. The J segment lost 6 bases and the V segment lost 6 bases, leaving 7 bases of the junction unmatched. CDR3 DNA sequence: TGTGCCAGCACCTTTGGACAGGGGGCCTCTGAAGCTTTCTTT. It encodes CASTFGQGASEAFF.

The genes are TRBV12-2 and TRBJ2-4; TRBD2, the table's D call, lacks a check against the DNA. TRBV12-2 is termed a pseudogene. This CDR3 comprises 18 residues. The CDR3: CASRLASPFPVAKNIQYF. DNA for the CDR3: TGTGCAAGTCGCTTAGCGTCCCCCTTCCCCGTAGCCAAAAACATTCAGTACTTC.

CDR3 sequence: CASSENRGTSPLHF. As DNA, the CDR3 is TGCGCCAGCAGTGAAAACAGGGGGACTTCACCCCTCCACTTT. This sequence joins TRBV10-1 and TRBJ1-6; 8 bases align to TRBD1. The germline V gene has CDR1 WNHNN and CDR2 SYGVQD (reference sequence). The CDR3 length is 14 residues. V lost 3 bases to trimming and J lost 9 bases; unmatched junction nucleotides: 4.

The chain recombines TRBV28 with TRBJ2-1, with TRBD2 matching over 10 bases. The V gene's germline CDR1 is MDHEN and CDR2 SYDVKM. The CDR3 is 16 residues long. The V segment lost 6 bases and the J segment 6 bases; nucleotides outside the gene matches: 11. Here the CDR3 reads CASRTYESGRGNEQFF. CDR3 in DNA: TGTGCCAGCAGGACCTACGAAAGCGGGAGGGGCAATGAGCAGTTCTTC.

The V and J genes are TRBV12-5 and TRBJ1-3; TRBD1 matches 7 bases. The germline V gene has CDR1 LGHNT and CDR2 FRNRAP. Unmatched junction bases numbered 8, after V lost 5 bases and J lost 1 base. CDR3 length: 16 residues. In DNA form, the CDR3 reads TGTGCTAGTGGTCTAGCCGGGACAGCTTCTGGAAACACCATATATTTT. As protein: CASGLAGTASGNTIYF.

V is TRBV18 and J is TRBJ1-4; 7 nucleotides match TRBD1. This CDR3 region has 14 residues. Per germline, CDR1 KGHSH and CDR2 LQKENI. The junction had 2 bases not matched to a gene; V was cut back by 5 bases and J by 2 bases. The CDR3, as DNA: TGTGCCAGCTCATCGACAGGGACTAATGAAAAACTGTTTTTT. Translated, it gives CASSSTGTNEKLFF.

The chain carries TRBV10-3 and TRBJ2-7; TRBD2 aligns across 13 bases. Germline lookup yields CDR1 ENHRY and CDR2 SYGVKD. The V segment lost 0 bases and the J segment 7 bases; nucleotides outside the gene matches: 6. This CDR3 has 16 amino acids. The CDR3 reads CAISESVTSGRSEQYF. CDR3 nucleotide sequence: TGTGCCATCAGTGAGTCGGTGACTAGCGGGAGGAGTGAGCAGTACTTC.

The chain joins TRBV6-5 to TRBJ2-3; possibly TRBD1 for D (6 bases). Trimming left V 4 bases short and J 0 bases short, with 11 bases between. This CDR3 has 15 amino acids. Germline V CDR1 and CDR2: MNHEY, SVGAGI. The CDR3 region has the DNA TGTGCCAGCAGTTCCCCCGGGACAAGCACAGATACGCAGTATTTT. It codes for CASSSPGTSTDTQYF.

The chain links TRBV5-4 to TRBJ2-1; TRBD2 matches 13 bases. V shed 3 bases, J shed 0 bases, and the junction held 9 bases outside the gene matches. CDR1 is SGHNT and CDR2 is YYREEE in the germline V gene (reference sequence). CDR3 length: 19 residues. The CDR3 sequence: CASSSKGTSGTGSYNEQFF. CDR3 nucleotides: TGTGCCAGCAGCTCGAAAGGGACTAGCGGGACGGGCTCCTACAATGAGCAGTTCTTC.

J is TRBJ2-5 and V is TRBV4-3; TRBD1 matches at 7 bases. From germline, CDR1 is LGHNA and CDR2 YSLEER. V shed 3 bases, J shed 3 bases, and the junction held 7 bases outside the gene matches. This CDR3 spans 15 amino acids. DNA for the CDR3: TGCGCCAGCAGCCAGTATACCGGGACAGAAGAGACCCAGTACTTC. Translated, it gives CASSQYTGTEETQYF.

Notes on this clone: This same CDR3 is encoded by further DNA sequences in the sample. The chain carries TRBV5-1 and TRBJ2-7, with a tentative D call TRBD1 (6 bases). This CDR3 comprises 13 residues. Trimming took off 1 base at V and 1 base at J, with 6 bases between the two ends. The germline gives CDR1 SGHRS, CDR2 YFSETQ. Here the CDR3 reads CASSLTGSYEQYF. CDR3 in DNA: TGCGCCAGCAGCTTGACAGGGTCCTACGAGCAGTACTTC.

The chain is built from TRBV7-9 and TRBJ2-7; 9 nucleotides agree with TRBD1. V lost 5 bases, J lost 6 bases, and 8 bases stayed unmatched. This CDR3 is 14 amino acids long. From germline, CDR1 is SEHNR and CDR2 FQNEAQ (reference sequence). The chain's CDR3 is CASSPRTGVREQYF. DNA for the CDR3: TGTGCCAGCAGCCCACGGACAGGGGTGCGCGAGCAGTACTTC.

V gene TRBV20-1 combines with J gene TRBJ2-3; a weak D match, TRBD1 (6 bases). V dropped 3 bases and J dropped 1 base, with 8 bases sitting between them. The CDR3 is 13 residues long. The germline gives CDR1 DFQATT, CDR2 SNEGSKA (reference sequence). The CDR3, as DNA: TGCAGTGCTAGTTGGGGGCGCACAGATACGCAGTATTTT. Its translation is CSASWGRTDTQYF.

The table lists this clone with a few counts. The rearrangement joins TRBV6-5 to TRBJ2-5, with D possibly TRBD2 on 6 matching bases. V dropped 6 bases and J dropped 3 bases, with 17 bases sitting between them. The CDR3 covers 15 residues. Germline CDR1 MNHEY, CDR2 SVGAGI. This chain's CDR3 is CASSDSGGAKETQYF. The CDR3 DNA reads TGTGCCAGCAGCGATAGCGGCGGGGCTAAAGAGACCCAGTACTTC.

The gene calls are TRBV5-6 and TRBJ2-7, with 8 bases aligning to TRBD1. The V gene end was trimmed by 4 bases and the J gene end by 0 bases; junction bases not matched to a gene: 9. The germline CDR1 and CDR2 sequences are SGHDT and YYEEEE. The CDR3 is made up of 16 amino acids. The CDR3 loop is CASSAGTGWSSYEQYF. The CDR3 nucleotides read TGTGCCAGCAGCGCCGGGACAGGTTGGAGCTCCTACGAGCAGTACTTC.

The CDR3 DNA follows: TGTGCCACCAGCAGAGAACAGGATAATTCACCCCTCCACTTT. Residues: CATSREQDNSPLHF. The rearrangement links TRBV15 to TRBJ1-6; TRBD1 might be the D (5 bases). Germline values: CDR1 LNHNV, CDR2 YYDKDF (reference sequence). The CDR3 spans 14 residues. V was trimmed by 0 bases and J by 5 bases, leaving 5 bases between them.

The gene calls are TRBV3-1 (or the pseudogene TRBV3-2) and TRBJ1-6; D unclear. CDR3 length equals 15 residues. The V gene lost 0 bases and the J gene lost 3 bases, with 6 bases spanning the gap. Germline V lookup: CDR1 LGHDT, CDR2 YNNKEL (reference sequence). The CDR3 protein is CASSQDLGYNSPLHF. CDR3 sequence (DNA): TGTGCCAGCAGCCAAGATCTCGGCTATAATTCACCCCTCCACTTT.

The gene calls are TRBV7-9 and TRBJ1-6; D possibly corresponds to TRBD1 (5 bases). The CDR3 sequence is 15 residues long. Deletions cut 5 bases from V and 4 bases from J, with 12 bases between. Germline values: CDR1 SEHNR, CDR2 FQNEAQ (reference sequence). The CDR3 is CASSPDNIYNSPLHF. The CDR3 nucleotides read TGTGCCAGCAGCCCGGACAATATTTATAATTCACCCCTCCACTTT. Looking up the rest from reference TRBV7-9 and TRBJ1-6 gives the full variable domain: DTGVSQNPRHKITKRGQNVTFRCDPISEHNRLYWYRQTLGQGPEFLTYFQNEAQLEKSRLLSDRFSAERPKGSFSTLEIQRTEQGDSAMYLCASSPDNIYNSPLHFGNGTRLTVT.

The V call is TRBV28, the J call TRBJ2-5; D gene ambiguous. This CDR3 contains 15 residues. V lost 3 bases and J 1 base, leaving 12 bases between the germline ends. The V gene's germline CDR1 is MDHEN and CDR2 SYDVKM. As DNA, the CDR3 is TGTGCCAGCAGTTTGAACAGTGCCGGCCAAGAGACCCAGTACTTC. It encodes CASSLNSAGQETQYF.